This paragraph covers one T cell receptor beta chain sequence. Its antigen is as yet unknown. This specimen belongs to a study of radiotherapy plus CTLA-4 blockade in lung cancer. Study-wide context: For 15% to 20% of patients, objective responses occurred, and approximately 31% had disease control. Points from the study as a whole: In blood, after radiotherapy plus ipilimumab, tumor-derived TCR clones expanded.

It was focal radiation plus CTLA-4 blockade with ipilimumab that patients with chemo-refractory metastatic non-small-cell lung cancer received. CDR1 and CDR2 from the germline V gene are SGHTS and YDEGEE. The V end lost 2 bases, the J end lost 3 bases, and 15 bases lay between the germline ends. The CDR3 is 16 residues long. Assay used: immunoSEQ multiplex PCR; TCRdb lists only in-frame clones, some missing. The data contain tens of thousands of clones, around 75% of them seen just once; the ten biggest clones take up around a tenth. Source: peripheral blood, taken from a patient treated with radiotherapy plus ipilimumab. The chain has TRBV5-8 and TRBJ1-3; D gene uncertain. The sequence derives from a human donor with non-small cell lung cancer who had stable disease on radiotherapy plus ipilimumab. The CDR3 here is CASSFSRAGGGNTIYF. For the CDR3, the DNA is TGTGCCAGCAGCTTCTCGCGGGCCGGCGGTGGAAACACCATATATTTT.